The 2 T cell receptor beta chains in this list originate from one sample, sequenced in a study of identifying expanded T cells in peripheral blood. TCRdb's copy holds only in-frame clones and misses some; the assay was immunoSEQ multiplex PCR. The table records around 60,000 clones, about 80% of them present only once. Sequenced input: blood. These receptors were obtained from a person aged 18 to 70 in good health.

CDR3 sequence: CASSIAGGRETQYF. The CDR3 nucleotides read TGTGCCAGTAGTATAGCGGGAGGTCGAGAGACCCAGTACTTC. The V and J genes are TRBV19 and TRBJ2-5; 7 bases align to TRBD2. Germline CDR1 LNHDA, CDR2 SQIVND (reference sequence). There are 14 residues in the CDR3. V lost 1 base to trimming and J lost 4 bases; unmatched junction nucleotides: 3.

V usage is TRBV21-1 and J usage is TRBJ2-1. TRBV21-1 is designated a pseudogene. There are 16 residues in the CDR3. CDR3 protein: CASSKATPPSYNEQFF. CDR3 in DNA: TGTGCCAGCAGCAAAGCGACCCCACCGTCCTACAATGAGCAGTTCTTC.